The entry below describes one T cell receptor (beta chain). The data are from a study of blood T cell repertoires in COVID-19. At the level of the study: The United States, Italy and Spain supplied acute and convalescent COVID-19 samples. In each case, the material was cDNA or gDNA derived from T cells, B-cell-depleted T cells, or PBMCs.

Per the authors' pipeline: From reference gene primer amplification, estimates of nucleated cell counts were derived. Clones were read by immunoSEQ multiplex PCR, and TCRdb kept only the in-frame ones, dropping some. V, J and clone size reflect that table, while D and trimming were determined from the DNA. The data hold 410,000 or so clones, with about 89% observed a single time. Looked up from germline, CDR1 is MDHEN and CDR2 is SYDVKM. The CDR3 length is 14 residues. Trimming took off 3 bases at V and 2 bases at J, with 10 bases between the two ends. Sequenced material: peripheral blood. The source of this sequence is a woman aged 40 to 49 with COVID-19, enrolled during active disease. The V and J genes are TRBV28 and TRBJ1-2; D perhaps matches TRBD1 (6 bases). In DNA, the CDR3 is TGTGCCAGCAGTTTTGAGGGGGGGAACTATGGCTACACCTTC. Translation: CASSFEGGNYGYTF.